The rows below give T cell receptor beta chains drawn from one sample of a study of T cell repertoires in aging, cancer and after chemotherapy. TCRdb re-called the multiplex PCR reads through MiXCR, storing one row per CDR3 protein. The table shows about 1,400 distinct CDR3 sequences, with under 25% occurring only once. The specimen sequenced was blood. All receptors come from a human donor with a solid tumor. Each CDR3 is given with its conserved first and last residue. D genes are given only for firm matches. Clone size is not always given. Where it is, it says once, few, many or a class for expanded clones.

medium-sized | TRBJ1-2 | TRBD1 | TRBV6-1 | CASSAQGDYGYTF | TGTGCCAGCAGTGCCCAGGGGGACTATGGCTACACCTTC
few | TRBJ2-5 | TRBD1 | TRBV19 | CASSLKGAETQYF | TGTGCCAGTAGTCTAAAGGGGGCCGAGACCCAGTACTTC
medium-sized | TRBJ2-3 | TRBD1 | TRBV24-1 | CATSDLRSGTGVPDTQYF | TGTGCCACCAGTGATTTAAGGTCCGGGACAGGGGTCCCAGATACGCAGTATTTT
large | TRBJ1-1 | NA | TRBV10-3 | CAISDPPDTEAFF | TGTGCCATCAGTGACCCACCCGACACTGAAGCTTTCTTT
few | TRBJ1-6 | NA | TRBV7-2 | CASSRESSSPLHF | TGTGCCAGCAGCCGGGAATCCTCTTCACCCCTCCACTTT
large | TRBJ2-1 | NA | TRBV6-5 | CASSFGTNSNEQFF | TGTGCCAGCAGTTTTGGCACTAACTCCAATGAGCAGTTCTTC
NA | TRBJ1-5 | NA | TRBV7-9 | CASSPSPGAHQPQHF | TGTGCCAGCAGCCCCTCCCCGGGGGCCCATCAGCCCCAGCATTTT
large | TRBJ1-1 | TRBD1 | TRBV29-1 | CSAGTGNTEAFF | TGCAGCGCTGGGACAGGGAACACTGAAGCTTTCTTT
NA | TRBJ1-2 | NA | TRBV5-1 | CASSQKTGSPYGYTF | TGCGCCAGCAGCCAGAAAACCGGGTCCCCCTATGGCTACACCTTC
NA | TRBJ2-1 | TRBD1 | TRBV5-6 | CASSGGTGVYNEQFF | TGTGCCAGCAGCGGCGGGACAGGGGTCTACAATGAGCAGTTCTTC
NA | TRBJ1-2 | NA | TRBV7-2 | CASSPRPGNYGYTF | TGTGCCAGCAGCCCGAGACCGGGGAACTATGGCTACACCTTC
few | TRBJ1-2 | NA | TRBV7-2 | CASSSEGQLYGYTF | TGTGCCAGCAGCTCCGAGGGACAACTCTATGGCTACACCTTC
medium-sized | TRBJ2-1 | TRBD2 | TRBV19 | CASSIELAGHNEQFF | TGTGCCAGTAGTATAGAACTAGCGGGGCATAATGAGCAGTTCTTC
medium-sized | TRBJ2-1 | NA | TRBV7-9 | CASSLVEESYNEQFF | TGTGCCAGCAGCTTAGTCGAGGAATCCTACAATGAGCAGTTCTTC
medium-sized | TRBJ2-3 | TRBD1 | TRBV20-1 | CSARDRTGVVDTQYF | TGCAGTGCTAGAGATCGGACAGGGGTGGTAGATACGCAGTATTTT
medium-sized | TRBJ2-7 | TRBD1 | TRBV20-1 | CSARDGGRGLYEQYF | TGCAGTGCTAGAGATGGAGGCAGGGGGCTCTACGAGCAGTACTTC
NA | TRBJ2-3 | TRBD2 | TRBV27 | CASSCRGGRVTDTQYF | TGTGCCAGCAGTTGCAGGGGCGGGAGGGTCACAGATACGCAGTATTTT
large | TRBJ1-4 | NA | TRBV12-3/TRBV12-4 | CASSFPATNEKLFF | TGTGCCAGCAGTTTCCCTGCAACTAATGAAAAACTGTTTTTT
NA | TRBJ2-1 | TRBD2 | TRBV12-3/TRBV12-4 | CASSPLGLAGGPNEQFF | TGTGCCAGCAGCCCCCTCGGACTAGCGGGGGGGCCCAATGAGCAGTTCTTC
medium-sized | TRBJ1-2 | NA | TRBV5-4 | CASSPLGDNYGYTF | TGTGCCAGCAGCCCCCTAGGGGATAACTATGGCTACACCTTC
hyperexpanded | TRBJ2-3 | NA | TRBV29-1 | CSPGTFGDTQYF | TGCAGCCCCGGGACGTTCGGGGATACGCAGTATTTT
medium-sized | TRBJ1-2 | TRBD1 | TRBV10-3 | CASQSPGTAYGYTF | TGTGCCTCTCAATCCCCCGGGACAGCCTATGGCTACACCTTC
few | TRBJ1-4 | NA | TRBV5-3 | CASSPATLYRNEKLFF | TGCGCCAGCAGCCCGGCGACACTTTACCGTAATGAAAAACTGTTTTTT
few | TRBJ2-7 | TRBD2 | TRBV20-1 | CSASPKRGPEQYF | TGCAGTGCTAGTCCCAAGCGGGGGCCCGAGCAGTACTTC
medium-sized | TRBJ1-1 | NA | TRBV6-5 | CASSRQRNTEAFF | TGTGCCAGCAGCCGACAGAGGAACACTGAAGCTTTCTTT
few | TRBJ1-5 | TRBD1 | TRBV4-1 | CASSRTGRSNQPQHF | TGCGCCAGCAGCCGGACAGGGCGGAGCAATCAGCCCCAGCATTTT
few | TRBJ2-7 | NA | TRBV4-2 | CASSQEMEAYEQYF | TGTGCCAGCAGCCAAGAAATGGAAGCTTACGAGCAGTACTTC
few | TRBJ2-1 | NA | TRBV20-1 | CSAATRFNEQFF | TGCAGTGCCGCAACCAGGTTCAATGAGCAGTTCTTC
medium-sized | TRBJ1-4 | NA | TRBV5-4 | CASSPQPDWDEKLFF | TGTGCCAGCAGCCCCCAACCCGACTGGGATGAAAAACTGTTTTTT
NA | TRBJ2-7 | TRBD2 | TRBV6-5 | CASSRRTSGGASYEQYF | TGTGCCAGCAGTCGCCGTACTAGCGGGGGGGCAAGCTACGAGCAGTACTTC
medium-sized | TRBJ2-5 | NA | TRBV6-1 | CASSEIRTLQETQYF | TGTGCCAGCAGTGAAATCAGGACTTTACAAGAGACCCAGTACTTC
NA | TRBJ1-5 | NA | TRBV28 | CASEEDSSNQPQHF | TGTGCCTCAGAGGAGGACAGCTCTAATCAGCCCCAGCATTTT
few | TRBJ2-5 | TRBD1 | TRBV20-1 | CSASSGTGGETQYF | TGCAGTGCTAGCTCCGGGACAGGGGGAGAGACCCAGTACTTC
few | TRBJ1-3 | NA | TRBV21-1 | CASSKAGTGTDLSLEDTIYF | TGTGCCAGCAGCAAAGCGGGGACAGGTACCGACTTATCTCTGGAAGACACCATATATTTT
medium-sized | TRBJ2-7 | NA | TRBV5-6 | CASSPRTFSEQYF | TGTGCCAGCAGCCCCAGGACCTTCTCCGAGCAGTACTTC
NA | TRBJ1-6 | TRBD1 | TRBV19 | CASSVGTGGAYNSPLHF | TGTGCCAGTAGTGTCGGGACAGGGGGCGCGTATAATTCACCCCTCCACTTT
NA | TRBJ2-5 | TRBD1 | TRBV29-1 | CSAAGGDGETQYF | TGCAGCGCAGCAGGGGGTGATGGAGAGACCCAGTACTTC
medium-sized | TRBJ2-5 | NA | TRBV7-6 | CASSLSKEGESSETQYF | TGTGCCAGCAGCTTAAGTAAAGAGGGGGAGAGTTCAGAGACCCAGTACTTC
NA | TRBJ1-1 | TRBD1 | TRBV19 | CASSVLGTGTDTEAFF | TGTGCCAGTAGTGTTCTCGGGACAGGGACGGACACTGAAGCTTTCTTT
medium-sized | TRBJ1-5 | NA | TRBV10-3 | CAISGESNQPQHF | TGTGCCATCAGCGGCGAAAGCAATCAGCCCCAGCATTTT
medium-sized | TRBJ2-2 | NA | TRBV21-1 | CASSKYQSALDTGELFF | TGTGCCAGCAGCAAATACCAATCGGCGCTAGACACCGGGGAGCTGTTTTTT
large | TRBJ1-4 | NA | TRBV7-6 | CASSPEETNEKLFF | TGTGCCAGCAGCCCTGAGGAGACTAATGAAAAACTGTTTTTT
NA | TRBJ1-2 | TRBD1 | TRBV7-9 | CASSSGDSQFFYGYTF | TGTGCCAGCAGCTCCGGGGACAGTCAATTTTTCTATGGCTACACCTTC
few | TRBJ2-1 | NA | TRBV6-2/TRBV6-3 | CASSYSRLGTNEQFF | TGTGCCAGCAGTTACTCGAGACTAGGCACGAATGAGCAGTTCTTC
once | TRBJ2-7 | TRBD1 | TRBV6-5 | CASSYSMDRGTHYEQYF | TGTGCCAGCAGTTACTCTATGGACAGGGGGACTCACTACGAGCAGTACTTC
medium-sized | TRBJ1-5 | TRBD1 | TRBV19 | CASSIDAHRGRWSNQPQHF | TGTGCCAGTAGTATAGATGCTCACAGGGGCCGCTGGAGCAATCAGCCCCAGCATTTT
NA | TRBJ1-3 | TRBD1 | TRBV2 | CASSEGDRGDTIYF | TGTGCCAGCAGTGAAGGGGACAGGGGAGACACCATATATTTT
large | TRBJ2-2 | NA | TRBV29-1 | CSVNRDLTGELFF | TGCAGCGTGAACAGGGACCTCACCGGGGAGCTGTTTTTT
large | TRBJ2-1 | TRBD2 | TRBV27 | CASRFTGGVEQFF | TGTGCCAGCAGGTTCACGGGGGGTGTTGAGCAGTTCTTC
large | TRBJ1-5 | TRBD1 | TRBV12-3/TRBV12-4 | CASRTGSNQPQHF | TGTGCCAGCAGGACAGGGAGCAATCAGCCCCAGCATTTT
NA | TRBJ2-7 | TRBD2 | TRBV7-9 | CASSSLGPGGYEQYF | TGTGCCAGCAGCTCTTTGGGACCGGGGGGATACGAGCAGTACTTC
NA | TRBJ1-4 | NA | TRBV5-1 | CASSSTDSTNEKLFF | TGCGCCAGCAGCTCTACGGACAGCACTAATGAAAAACTGTTTTTT
NA | TRBJ1-4 | NA | TRBV6-1 | CARAGQATNEKLFF | TGTGCCAGAGCGGGACAAGCAACTAATGAAAAACTGTTTTTT
few | TRBJ2-2 | TRBD2 | TRBV4-1 | CASSPGTSTTGELFF | TGCGCCAGCAGCCCCGGGACTAGTACCACCGGGGAGCTGTTTTTT
once | TRBJ1-2 | NA | TRBV27 | CASSWQGRADGYTF | TGTGCCAGCAGTTGGCAGGGGCGAGCGGATGGCTACACCTTC